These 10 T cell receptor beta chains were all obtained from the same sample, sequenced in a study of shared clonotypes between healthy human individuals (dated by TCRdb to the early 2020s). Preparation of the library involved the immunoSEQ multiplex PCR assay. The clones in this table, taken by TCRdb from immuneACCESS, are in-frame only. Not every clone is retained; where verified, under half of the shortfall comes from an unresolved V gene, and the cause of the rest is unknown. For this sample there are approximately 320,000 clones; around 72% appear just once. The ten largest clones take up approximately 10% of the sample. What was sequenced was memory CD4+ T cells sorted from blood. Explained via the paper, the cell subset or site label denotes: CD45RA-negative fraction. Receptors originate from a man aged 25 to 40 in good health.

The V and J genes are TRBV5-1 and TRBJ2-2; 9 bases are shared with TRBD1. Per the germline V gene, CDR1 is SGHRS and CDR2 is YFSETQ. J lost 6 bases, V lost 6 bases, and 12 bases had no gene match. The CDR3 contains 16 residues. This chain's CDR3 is CASTLWGQGGAGELFF. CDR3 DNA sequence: TGCGCCAGCACCCTATGGGGACAGGGAGGTGCCGGGGAGCTGTTTTTT.

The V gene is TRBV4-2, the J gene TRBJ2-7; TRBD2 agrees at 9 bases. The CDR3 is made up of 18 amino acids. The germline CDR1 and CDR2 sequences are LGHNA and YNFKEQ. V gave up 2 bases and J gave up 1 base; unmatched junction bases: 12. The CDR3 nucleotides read TGTGCCAGCAGCCAACCCGCTAGCGGGACCTTCGCATCCTACGAGCAGTACTTC. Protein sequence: CASSQPASGTFASYEQYF.

The CDR3 bases are TGTGCCAGCAGTCCTAAAGGGGTACAGGACAATGAGCAGTTCTTC. It codes for CASSPKGVQDNEQFF. The chain has TRBV7-9 and TRBJ2-1; D might be TRBD1 (5 bases). Trimming removed 6 bases at V and 5 bases at J, with 17 bases between. The length of the CDR3 is 15 residues. Looked up from germline, CDR1 is SEHNR and CDR2 is FQNEAQ (reference sequence).

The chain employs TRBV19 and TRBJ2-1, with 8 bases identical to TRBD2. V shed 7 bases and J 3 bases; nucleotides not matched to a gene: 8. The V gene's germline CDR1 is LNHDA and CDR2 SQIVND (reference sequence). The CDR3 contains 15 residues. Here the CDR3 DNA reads TGTGCCAGTATGAGCGGGAGAGCCTACTACAATGAGCAGTTCTTC. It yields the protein CASMSGRAYYNEQFF.

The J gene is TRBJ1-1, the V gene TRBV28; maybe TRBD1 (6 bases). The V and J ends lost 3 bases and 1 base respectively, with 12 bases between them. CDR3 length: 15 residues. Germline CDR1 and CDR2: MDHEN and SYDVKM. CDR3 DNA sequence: TGTGCCAGCAGTTTTCCGGGGGCGTCGAACACTGAAGCTTTCTTT. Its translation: CASSFPGASNTEAFF.

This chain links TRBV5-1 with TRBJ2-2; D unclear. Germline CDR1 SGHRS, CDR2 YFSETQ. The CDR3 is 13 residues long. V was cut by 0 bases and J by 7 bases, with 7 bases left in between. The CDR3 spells CASSLDSSGELFF. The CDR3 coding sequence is TGCGCCAGCAGCTTGGACAGCAGCGGGGAGCTGTTTTTT.

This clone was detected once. CDR3 protein: CASSSGIKMVQFF. The CDR3 DNA is TGTGCCAGCAGCTCCGGGATTAAGATGGTGCAGTTCTTC. The chain carries TRBV11-2 and TRBJ2-1; tentatively, D is TRBD2 (5 bases). CDR3 length: 13 amino acids. The V end lost 4 bases, the J end lost 12 bases, and 16 bases lay between the germline ends. Germline V gives CDR1 SGHAT, CDR2 FQNNGV.

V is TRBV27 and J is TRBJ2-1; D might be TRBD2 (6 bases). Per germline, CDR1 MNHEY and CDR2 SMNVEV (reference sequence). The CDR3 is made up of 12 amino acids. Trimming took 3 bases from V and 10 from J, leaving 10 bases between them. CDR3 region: CASSLGLGEQFF. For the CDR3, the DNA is TGTGCCAGCAGTTTGGGACTGGGGGAGCAGTTCTTC.

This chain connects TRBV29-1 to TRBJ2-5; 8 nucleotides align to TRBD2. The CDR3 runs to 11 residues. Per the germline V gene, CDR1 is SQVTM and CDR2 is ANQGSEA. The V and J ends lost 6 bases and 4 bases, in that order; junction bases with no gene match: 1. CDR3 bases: TGCAGCGTGCTAGCGGGAGAGACCCAGTACTTC. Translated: CSVLAGETQYF.

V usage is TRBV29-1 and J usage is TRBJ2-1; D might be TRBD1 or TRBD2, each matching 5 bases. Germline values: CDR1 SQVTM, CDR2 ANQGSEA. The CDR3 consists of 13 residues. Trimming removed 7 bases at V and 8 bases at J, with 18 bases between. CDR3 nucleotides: TGCAGCGGGGGCGGACTCGCCCGCGATGAGCAGTTCTTC. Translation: CSGGGLARDEQFF.